This T cell receptor (beta chain) was captured in a study of Graves' ophthalmopathy and Graves' hyperthyroidism. Investigators amplified TCR beta CDR3 regions from RNA transcripts. An opening RT-PCR round employed HTBI primers and preceded a second-round multiplex PCR. TCRdb itself ran the multiplex PCR reads through MiXCR, one entry per CDR3 protein. The table records about 210,000 distinct CDR3 sequences, under 30% of them present only once. In this sample, this clonotype turned up many times. Its specificity is unknown. Excluded were patients with other autoimmune diseases, uncontrolled infections, pregnancy or lactation. Diagnosis was based on clinical symptoms, serum thyroxine, TRAb, thyroid ultrasound and orbital computed tomography. The CDR3 is 14 residues long. The V end was cut by 3 bases, the J end by 3 bases, with 12 bases between. Germline assignment: CDR1 SEHNR and CDR2 FQNEAQ (reference sequence).

The study, taken as a whole, reports: Cross-validated, the 13-signature model showed 87.88%/81.08% sensitivity/specificity, and 80%/75% in the test set. At about 69% sensitivity and approximately 72% specificity, the model predicted progression of the ophthalmopathy.

Material: peripheral blood. V is TRBV7-9 and J is TRBJ2-7; a possible D gene is TRBD2 (6 bases). The sequence was collected from a man aged 45 to 65 with Graves' ophthalmopathy. This CDR3 reads CASSFSLAGYEQYF. The CDR3 DNA follows: TGTGCCAGCAGCTTTTCACTAGCTGGCTACGAGCAGTACTTC.